Each of the 27 T cell receptor beta chains below was sequenced from the same sample in a study of Ad26.COV2.S vaccination and SARS-CoV-2 variants. Generated by immunoSEQ multiplex PCR, the TCRdb table keeps only in-frame clones and is missing some. This table holds 300,000 to 350,000 clones, 85% to 90% found once. Treatment of the sample: about 20 received Ad26.COV2.S at low or high dose, single or two shots; several received placebo; per-sample allocation not given. Vaccine and placebo recipients were sampled on day 63 after the first injection. Material: peripheral blood, obtained in a trial of Ad26.COV2.S vaccine versus placebo. These receptors were obtained from a person aged 18-65 years who received the Ad26.COV2.S COVID-19 vaccine or a placebo.

This chain connects TRBV11-2 to TRBJ2-2; TRBD1 agrees at 7 bases. There are 18 residues in the CDR3. J lost 6 bases, V lost 4 bases, and 17 bases had no gene match. The V gene's germline CDR1 is SGHAT and CDR2 FQNNGV. The CDR3 nucleotides read TGTGCCAGCAGCTGGCGGTTACAGGGGCGCATAGACTCCGGGGAGCTGTTTTTT. It is translated as CASSWRLQGRIDSGELFF.

V gene TRBV6-5 combines with J gene TRBJ2-7; D might be TRBD2 (7 bases). The V gene lost 10 bases and the J gene lost 3 bases, with 22 bases spanning the gap. Germline loops: CDR1 MNHEY, CDR2 SVGAGI. The CDR3 has 15 amino acids. The CDR3 is CATPGQRGGLYEQYF. CDR3 DNA sequence: TGTGCCACCCCAGGTCAAAGGGGGGGTCTCTACGAGCAGTACTTC.

The rearrangement joins TRBV5-1 to TRBJ2-5, with D possibly TRBD1 on 6 matching bases. This CDR3 region has 15 residues. The V gene's germline CDR1 is SGHRS and CDR2 YFSETQ. V lost 0 bases and J lost 4, with 13 bases in between. Here the CDR3 reads CASSLVSGVGETQYF. DNA of the CDR3: TGCGCCAGCAGCTTGGTTTCAGGGGTGGGAGAGACCCAGTACTTC.

J is TRBJ1-2 and V is TRBV7-9; D might be TRBD1 (5 bases). Germline CDR1 reads SEHNR; CDR2 reads FQNEAQ (reference sequence). V was cut by 5 bases and J by 7 bases, with 8 bases left in between. The CDR3 sequence is 11 residues long. The CDR3 reads CASSPGLGYTF. CDR3 coding DNA: TGTGCCAGCAGCCCGGGACTTGGCTACACCTTC. Variable domain in full (rest from reference TRBV7-9 and TRBJ1-2): DTGVSQNPRHKITKRGQNVTFRCDPISEHNRLYWYRQTLGQGPEFLTYFQNEAQLEKSRLLSDRFSAERPKGSFSTLEIQRTEQGDSAMYLCASSPGLGYTFGSGTRLTVV.

This clone was seen a single time. The chain employs TRBV6-2 or TRBV6-3 and TRBJ1-2; D not certain. V was trimmed by 5 bases and J by 9 bases, leaving 19 bases between them. The CDR3 totals 14 residues. From germline, CDR1 is MNHEY and CDR2 SVGEGT. The CDR3 bases are TGTGCCAGCAGTAACCCCCCGGCAGGATCAAGCTACACCTTC. Translating gives CASSNPPAGSSYTF.

This clone was counted once. The chain uses TRBV19 and TRBJ2-7; 9 bases agree with TRBD1. J lost 1 base, V lost 6 bases, and 10 bases had no gene match. Germline V gene sequence: CDR1 LNHDA, CDR2 SQIVND (reference sequence). This CDR3 spans 16 amino acids. The CDR3 region has the DNA TGTGCCAGTAGCCCTATACCGGGACAGGGATCCTACGAGCAGTACTTC. As protein: CASSPIPGQGSYEQYF.

This clone has only one observation. The chain uses TRBV7-2 and TRBJ1-3, with D unclear. The CDR3 is 15 residues long. V lost 1 base and J 2 bases, leaving 9 bases between the germline ends. Germline V CDR1 and CDR2: SGHTA, FQGNSA. The CDR3, as DNA: TGTGCCAGCAGCTTAGGCCCAGAGGCTGGAAACACCATATATTTT. It yields the protein CASSLGPEAGNTIYF. The full variable domain, with the rest looked up from reference TRBV7-2 and TRBJ1-3, is GAGVSQSPSNKVTEKGKDVELRCDPISGHTALYWYRQSLGQGLEFLIYFQGNSAPDKSGLPSDRFSAERTGGSVSTLTIQRTQQEDSAVYLCASSLGPEAGNTIYFGEGSWLTVV.

CDR3 coding DNA: TGCGCCAGCAGCCAAGATCGGGCAGGGGGGGATGAAAAACTGTTTTTT. Its protein is CASSQDRAGGDEKLFF. The J gene is TRBJ1-4, the V gene TRBV4-3; 7 positions agree with TRBD1. Germline loops: CDR1 LGHNA, CDR2 YSLEER. The V gene end was trimmed by 0 bases and the J gene end by 6 bases; junction bases not matched to a gene: 7. CDR3 size: 16 residues.

V gene TRBV4-2 combines with J gene TRBJ1-3; a weak D match, TRBD1 (5 bases). This CDR3 has 13 amino acids. Germline CDR1 and CDR2: LGHNA and YNFKEQ. Trimming removed 4 bases at V and 6 bases at J, with 10 bases between. CDR3 DNA: TGTGCCAGCAGCCCCGGGACGGCAAACACCATATATTTT. This encodes CASSPGTANTIYF.

The V and J genes are TRBV27 and TRBJ1-2; 10 nucleotides agree with TRBD1. Germline-derived CDR1 and CDR2 are MNHEY and SMNVEV (reference sequence). With V trimmed by 5 bases and J by 2 bases, 2 bases remained unmatched. This CDR3 is built from 14 residues. The CDR3 region is CASSAGQGNYGYTF. The CDR3 DNA reads as TGTGCCAGCAGTGCGGGACAGGGGAACTATGGCTACACCTTC.

V and J are TRBV4-3 and TRBJ2-3, with D perhaps TRBD1 or TRBD2 (5 bases each). V was pared by 0 bases and J by 5 bases, with 12 bases between. Germline V gene lookup returns CDR1 LGHNA and CDR2 YSLEER. CDR3 length: 15 amino acids. The chain's CDR3 is CASSQDGGTLDTQYF. CDR3 DNA sequence: TGCGCCAGCAGCCAAGATGGTGGGACCCTAGATACGCAGTATTTT.

The count of this clone is one. The chain links TRBV25-1 to TRBJ1-4, with 7 bases fitting TRBD1. The CDR3 contains 17 residues. Trimming at V came to 6 bases and at J to 0 bases, leaving 10 bases not matched to a gene. Germline V lookup: CDR1 MGHDK, CDR2 SYGVNS. CDR3 protein: CASSIRGSIATNEKLFF. Here the CDR3 DNA reads TGTGCCAGCAGCATCAGGGGGTCCATTGCAACTAATGAAAAACTGTTTTTT.

Only a few counts were recorded for this clone. This chain uses TRBV4-3 with TRBJ2-7, with a possible D match to TRBD2 (7 bases). From germline, CDR1 is LGHNA and CDR2 YSLEER. With 0 bases removed from V and 3 bases from J, the gap between germline ends came to 12 bases. The CDR3 has 15 residues. CDR3 DNA: TGCGCCAGCAGCCAAGAGGGGGGGCGCCTCTACGAGCAGTACTTC. Amino acid sequence: CASSQEGGRLYEQYF.

V usage is TRBV7-9 and J usage is TRBJ1-5; unclear D gene. The V end was cut by 1 base, the J end by 0 bases, with 7 bases between. Germline lookup yields CDR1 SEHNR and CDR2 FQNEAQ (reference sequence). CDR3 length: 15 residues. CDR3 sequence reads: CASSLDSTSNQPQHF. CDR3 bases: TGTGCCAGCAGCTTAGACTCCACTAGCAATCAGCCCCAGCATTTT.

V usage is TRBV7-9 and J usage is TRBJ1-2; TRBD1 matches at 11 bases. The length of the CDR3 is 14 residues. J was trimmed by 8 bases and V by 5 bases; bases with no gene match: 7. Germline V gene lookup returns CDR1 SEHNR and CDR2 FQNEAQ (reference sequence). The CDR3 is CASSPAGTGGGYTF. The CDR3 bases are TGTGCCAGCAGCCCCGCCGGGACAGGGGGGGGCTACACCTTC.

This sequence joins TRBV9 and TRBJ2-2; D may match TRBD1 or TRBD2 (5 bases each). V dropped 4 bases and J dropped 0 bases, with 16 bases sitting between them. Germline V gene data show CDR1 as SGDLS and CDR2 as YYNGEE. The CDR3 totals 17 residues. The CDR3 loop reads CASSTSPGRSNTGELFF. In nucleotides, the CDR3 is TGTGCCAGCAGCACCTCCCCGGGACGTTCGAACACCGGGGAGCTGTTTTTT.

V is TRBV11-2 and J is TRBJ2-3; perhaps TRBD2 as D (6 bases). The V end was cut by 4 bases, the J end by 0 bases, with 14 bases between. Germline values: CDR1 SGHAT, CDR2 FQNNGV. This CDR3 spans 16 amino acids. The CDR3 DNA reads TGTGCCAGCAGCTCCCTCGGCGGGACTAGCACAGATACGCAGTATTTT. Its protein product is CASSSLGGTSTDTQYF.

V is TRBV4-3 and J is TRBJ1-2; the match to TRBD1 covers 7 bases. CDR1 and CDR2 from the germline V gene are LGHNA and YSLEER. The trim removed 1 base at V and 3 bases at J, leaving 8 bases unmatched. The CDR3 loop spans 16 amino acids. The CDR3 nucleotides read TGCGCCAGCAGCCAAGTAAACAGGGGCGAGGACTATGGCTACACCTTC. This translates into CASSQVNRGEDYGYTF.

V gene TRBV5-4 combines with J gene TRBJ2-2, with 9 positions matching TRBD2. Germline CDR1 reads SGHNT; CDR2 reads YYREEE (reference sequence). J was trimmed by 3 bases and V by 5 bases; bases with no gene match: 8. CDR3 length: 16 residues. Here the CDR3 reads CASSLIAGVHTGELFF. The CDR3 DNA follows: TGTGCCAGCAGTTTGATAGCGGGGGTCCACACCGGGGAGCTGTTTTTT.

The V gene is TRBV27, the J gene TRBJ1-2; D remains unclear. The CDR3 has 18 residues. V shed 5 bases and J shed 4 bases, with 26 bases lying between them. Germline values: CDR1 MNHEY, CDR2 SMNVEV (reference sequence). CDR3: CASSPASYGLHRSYGYTF. CDR3 nucleotide sequence: TGTGCCAGCAGTCCCGCAAGTTACGGGCTTCATAGGAGCTATGGCTACACCTTC.

This chain links TRBV7-2 with TRBJ1-2; a weak D match, TRBD1 (5 bases). The CDR3 runs 15 residues. Germline CDR1 and CDR2: SGHTA and FQGNSA. Trimming removed 4 bases at V and 2 bases at J, with 14 bases between. The CDR3 loop is CASSYGHPENYGYTF. In DNA, the CDR3 is TGTGCCAGCAGCTACGGACACCCGGAAAACTATGGCTACACCTTC.

This chain uses TRBV4-1 with TRBJ2-5; possible D gene TRBD2, 6 bases. The V gene's germline CDR1 is MGHRA and CDR2 YSYEKL. There are 14 residues in the CDR3. Trimming removed 6 bases at V and 1 base at J, with 12 bases between. The CDR3 loop is CASRRAGTQETQYF. The CDR3 DNA is TGCGCCAGCAGGCGCGCGGGGACCCAAGAGACCCAGTACTTC.

The rearrangement uses TRBV7-9 and TRBJ1-3; D might be TRBD1 (6 bases). Trimming shortened V by 6 bases and J by 4 bases, and 10 bases separated the two germline ends. Germline V gives CDR1 SEHNR, CDR2 FQNEAQ (reference sequence). This CDR3 region has 13 residues. The DNA of the CDR3 is TGTGCCAGCAGGCAGGGGCTGGGAAACACCATATATTTT. Translating gives CASRQGLGNTIYF.

Concerning this clone: Other DNA variants within this sample encode the same CDR3. V gene TRBV5-1 combines with J gene TRBJ2-5; D is ambiguous. The CDR3 is 12 amino acids. Germline lookup yields CDR1 SGHRS and CDR2 YFSETQ. V lost 0 bases and J 4 bases, leaving 4 bases between the germline ends. CDR3: CASSLVGETQYF. CDR3 sequence (DNA): TGCGCCAGCAGCTTGGTTGGAGAGACCCAGTACTTC.

The chain joins TRBV4-1 to TRBJ2-1; D is undetermined. Germline V gene sequence: CDR1 MGHRA, CDR2 YSYEKL. The CDR3 sequence is 11 residues long. Trimming shortened V by 5 bases and J by 4 bases, and 3 bases separated the two germline ends. The CDR3 coding sequence is TGCGCCAGCAGCTATTACAATGAGCAGTTCTTC. It specifies CASSYYNEQFF.

This clone showed up just once. This chain joins TRBV4-2 and TRBJ1-2, with a tentative D call TRBD1 (5 bases). Per germline, CDR1 LGHNA and CDR2 YNFKEQ. Trimming took 5 bases from V and 6 from J, leaving 16 bases between them. This CDR3 is 14 amino acids long. The CDR3, as DNA: TGTGCCAGCAGCTATGGGCTCGGGGGGGATGGCTACACCTTC. Translating it yields CASSYGLGGDGYTF.

Remarks on this clone: Different DNA sequences within this sample yield the same CDR3. V and J are TRBV12-3 or TRBV12-4 and TRBJ1-1; TRBD1 matches 8 bases. After removal of 5 bases from V and 4 bases from J, the junction contained 3 bases not matched to a gene. This CDR3 has 13 residues. This CDR3 is CASSITGGTEAFF. DNA for the CDR3: TGTGCCAGCAGTATCACAGGGGGCACTGAAGCTTTCTTT.